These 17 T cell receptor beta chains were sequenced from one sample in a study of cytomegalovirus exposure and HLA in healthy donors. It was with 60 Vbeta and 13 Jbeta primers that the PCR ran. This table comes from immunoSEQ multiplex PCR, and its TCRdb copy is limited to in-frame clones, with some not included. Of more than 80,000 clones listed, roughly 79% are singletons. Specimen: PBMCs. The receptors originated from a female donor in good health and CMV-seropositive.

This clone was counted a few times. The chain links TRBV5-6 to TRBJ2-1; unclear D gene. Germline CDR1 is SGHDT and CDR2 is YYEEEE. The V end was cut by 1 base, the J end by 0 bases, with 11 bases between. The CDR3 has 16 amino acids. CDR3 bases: TGTGCCAGCAGCTTGCGTGGCAGGTACTCCTACAATGAGCAGTTCTTC. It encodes CASSLRGRYSYNEQFF.

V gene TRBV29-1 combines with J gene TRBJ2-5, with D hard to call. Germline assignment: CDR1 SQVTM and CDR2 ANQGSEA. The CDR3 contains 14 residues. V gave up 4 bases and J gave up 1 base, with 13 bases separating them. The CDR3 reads CSVVPEQPQETQYF. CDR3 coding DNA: TGCAGCGTTGTCCCCGAACAGCCCCAAGAGACCCAGTACTTC.

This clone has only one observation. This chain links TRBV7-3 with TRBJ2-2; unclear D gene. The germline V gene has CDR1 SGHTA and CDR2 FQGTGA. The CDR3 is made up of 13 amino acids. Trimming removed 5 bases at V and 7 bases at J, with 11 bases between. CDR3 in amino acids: CASSPFQVGELFF. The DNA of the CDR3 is TGTGCCAGCAGCCCATTCCAGGTCGGGGAGCTGTTTTTT. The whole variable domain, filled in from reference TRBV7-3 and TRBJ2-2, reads GAGVSQTPSNKVTEKGKYVELRCDPISGHTALYWYRQSLGQGPEFLIYFQGTGAADDSGLPNDRFFAVRPEGSVSTLKIQRTERGDSAVYLCASSPFQVGELFFGEGSRLTVL.

CDR3 region: CASNDQGVGYEQYF. CDR3 coding DNA: TGTGCCAGCAACGACCAGGGGGTAGGTTACGAGCAGTACTTC. The V gene is TRBV2, the J gene TRBJ2-7; 7 bases align to TRBD1. The length of the CDR3 is 14 residues. CDR1 SNHLY and CDR2 FYNNEI come from the germline V gene. The junction had 10 bases not matched to a gene; V was cut back by 7 bases and J by 4 bases.

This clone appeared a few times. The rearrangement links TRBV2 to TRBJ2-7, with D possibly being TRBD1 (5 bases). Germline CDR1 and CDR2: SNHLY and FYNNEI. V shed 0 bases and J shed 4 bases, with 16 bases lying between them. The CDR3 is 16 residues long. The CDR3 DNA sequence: TGTGCCAGCAGTGAAGCCTACTCTCGAAGGGGATACGAGCAGTACTTC. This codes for CASSEAYSRRGYEQYF.

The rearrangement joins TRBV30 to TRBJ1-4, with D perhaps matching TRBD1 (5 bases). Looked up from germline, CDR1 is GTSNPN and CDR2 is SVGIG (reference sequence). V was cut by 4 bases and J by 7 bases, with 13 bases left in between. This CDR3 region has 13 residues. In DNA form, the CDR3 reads TGTGCCTGGACAGGGCCGAACCCTGAAAAACTGTTTTTT. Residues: CAWTGPNPEKLFF.

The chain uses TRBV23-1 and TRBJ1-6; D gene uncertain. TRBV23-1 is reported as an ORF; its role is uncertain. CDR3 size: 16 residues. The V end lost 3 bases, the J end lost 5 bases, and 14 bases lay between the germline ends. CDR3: CASSHMAGRDNSPLHF. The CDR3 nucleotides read TGCGCCAGCAGTCATATGGCGGGGAGGGATAATTCACCCCTCCACTTT.

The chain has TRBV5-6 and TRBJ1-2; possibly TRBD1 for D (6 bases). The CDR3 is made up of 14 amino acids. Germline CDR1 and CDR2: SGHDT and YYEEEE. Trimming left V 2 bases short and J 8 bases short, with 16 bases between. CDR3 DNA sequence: TGTGCCAGCAGCTTCACAGGGTTCGTGGGGGGCTACACCTTC. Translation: CASSFTGFVGGYTF.

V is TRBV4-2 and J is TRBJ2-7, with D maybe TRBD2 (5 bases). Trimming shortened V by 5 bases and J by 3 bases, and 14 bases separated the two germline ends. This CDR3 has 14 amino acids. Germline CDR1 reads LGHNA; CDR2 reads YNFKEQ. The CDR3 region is CASSARGGDYEQYF. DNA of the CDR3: TGTGCCAGCAGCGCCCGAGGAGGAGACTACGAGCAGTACTTC.

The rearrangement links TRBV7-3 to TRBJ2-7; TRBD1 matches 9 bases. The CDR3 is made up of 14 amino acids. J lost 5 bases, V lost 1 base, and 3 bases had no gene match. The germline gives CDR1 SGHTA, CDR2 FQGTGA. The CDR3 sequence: CASSLMGQGHEQYF. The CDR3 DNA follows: TGTGCCAGCAGCTTAATGGGACAGGGCCACGAGCAGTACTTC.

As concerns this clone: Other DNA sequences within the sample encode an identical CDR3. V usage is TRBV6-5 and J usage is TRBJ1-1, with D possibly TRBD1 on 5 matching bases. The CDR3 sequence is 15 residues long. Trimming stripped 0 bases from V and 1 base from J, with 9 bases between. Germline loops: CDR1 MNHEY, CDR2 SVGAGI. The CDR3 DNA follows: TGTGCCAGCAGTTACTCGAATAGGGGGAACACTGAAGCTTTCTTT. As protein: CASSYSNRGNTEAFF.

As DNA, the CDR3 is TGTGCCAGCACCCTAGACGGCCTAGGAGAGCAGTACTTC. This sequence encodes CASTLDGLGEQYF. This rearrangement joins TRBV6-1 to TRBJ2-7; D gene uncertain. The germline V gene has CDR1 MNHNS and CDR2 SASEGT. CDR3 size: 13 residues. Trimming removed 7 bases from V and 7 bases from J, with 17 bases in between.

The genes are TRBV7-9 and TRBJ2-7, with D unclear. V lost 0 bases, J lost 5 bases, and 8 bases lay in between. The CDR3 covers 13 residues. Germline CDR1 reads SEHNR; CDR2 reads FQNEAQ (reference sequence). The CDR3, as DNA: TGTGCCAGCAGCTTAGCGGGTCTAGACGAGCAGTACTTC. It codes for CASSLAGLDEQYF.

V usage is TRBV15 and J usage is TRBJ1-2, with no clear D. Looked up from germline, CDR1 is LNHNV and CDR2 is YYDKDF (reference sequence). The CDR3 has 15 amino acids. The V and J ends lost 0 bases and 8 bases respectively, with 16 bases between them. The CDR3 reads CATSRDGVPGRGYTF. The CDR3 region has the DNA TGTGCCACCAGCAGAGATGGCGTACCAGGTCGGGGCTACACCTTC.

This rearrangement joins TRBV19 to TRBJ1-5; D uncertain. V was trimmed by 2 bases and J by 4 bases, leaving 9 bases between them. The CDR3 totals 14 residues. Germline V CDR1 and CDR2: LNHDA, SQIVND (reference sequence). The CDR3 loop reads CASSIWLRNQPQHF. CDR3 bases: TGTGCCAGTAGTATATGGCTTCGTAATCAGCCCCAGCATTTT.

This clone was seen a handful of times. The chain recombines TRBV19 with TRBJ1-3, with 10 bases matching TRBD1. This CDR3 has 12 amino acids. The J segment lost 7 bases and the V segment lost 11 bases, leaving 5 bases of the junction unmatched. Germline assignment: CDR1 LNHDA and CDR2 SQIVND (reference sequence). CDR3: CAARDRGNTIYF. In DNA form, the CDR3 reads TGTGCCGCCCGGGACAGGGGTAACACCATATATTTT.

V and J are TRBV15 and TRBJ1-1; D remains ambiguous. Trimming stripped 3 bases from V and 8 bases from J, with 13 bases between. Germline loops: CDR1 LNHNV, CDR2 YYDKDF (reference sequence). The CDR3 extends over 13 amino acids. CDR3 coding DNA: TGTGCCACCAGCAGTCTGTCCCGCGCGGAAGCTTTCTTT. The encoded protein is CATSSLSRAEAFF.